This T cell receptor beta chain was profiled in a study of Graves' ophthalmopathy and Graves' hyperthyroidism. Across the whole study: Peripheral blood was gathered at first diagnosis, ahead of any treatment whatsoever.

Moderate-to-severe activity, CAS ≥3, NOSPECS ≥4 and duration under 3 months were recorded for donors with ophthalmopathy. RNA transcripts yielded amplified TCR beta CDR3 regions. HTBI primers primed a first-round RT-PCR, and a second-round multiplex PCR followed. From the multiplex PCR reads, TCRdb called clonotypes with MiXCR, one entry per CDR3 protein. Seen here are some 160,000 distinct CDR3 sequences, 30% to 45% observed once, and the top ten hold roughly 9%. CDR1 is MNHEY and CDR2 is SVGEGT in the germline V gene. The CDR3 is 20 residues long. Trimming removed 2 bases from V and 5 bases from J; junction bases left unmatched: 19.

This sequence joins TRBV6-2 or TRBV6-3 and TRBJ2-2; TRBD2 aligns across 8 bases. The source of this sequence is a man younger than 45 with Graves' ophthalmopathy. The sample was peripheral blood. The chain's CDR3 is CASSYPTWTSTVRRTGELFF. The CDR3 nucleotides read TGTGCCAGCAGTTACCCAACATGGACTAGCACGGTGAGGAGGACCGGGGAGCTGTTTTTT.